This T cell receptor (beta chain) is from a study of blood T cell repertoires in COVID-19. At the level of the study: The samples span acute and convalescent COVID-19 from the United States, Italy and Spain. PBMCs, B-cell-depleted T cells, or T cells provided the cDNA or gDNA that made up the material.

CDR3 length equals 12 residues. CDR1 SGHTA and CDR2 FQGTGA come from the germline V gene. Trimming at V came to 9 bases and at J to 5 bases, leaving 1 base not matched to a gene. The protocol was immunoSEQ multiplex PCR, while the TCRdb copy is restricted to in-frame clones and leaves out a portion. The data contain about 70,000 clones, around 86% of them seen just once; the ten biggest clones take up 10% to 15%. Sequencing was carried out using peripheral blood. The chain uses TRBV7-3 and TRBJ2-2; 9 nucleotides match TRBD1. This sequence was found in a human donor in a cohort sampled during active COVID-19. CDR3 in DNA: TGTGCCAGTGGACAGGGGACCGGGGAGCTGTTTTTT. It yields the protein CASGQGTGELFF.